The rows below give T cell receptor beta chains drawn from one sample of a study of control samples from healthy donors and cancer patients. Assay: immunoSEQ multiplex PCR; the TCRdb copy retains only in-frame clones and omits some. The table includes 100,000 to 150,000 clones, approximately 87% detected once. Sequencing was carried out using blood. These receptors were obtained from a man under 40 in good health. Each CDR3 is given with its conserved first and last residue. D genes are given only for firm matches. Only part of the rows carry a size: once, few, many, or a class if the clone is expanded.

CASRLHGQEAVKAFF,TGTGCCAGCCGACTCCACGGACAGGAGGCCGTTAAAGCTTTCTTT,.,TRBD1,TRBV7-9,TRBJ1-1
CSVAQDAKRSYGYTF,TGCAGCGTTGCCCAGGACGCCAAACGGAGCTATGGCTACACCTTC,.,.,TRBV29-1,TRBJ1-2
CASSFSGSLSNQPQHF,TGTGCCAGCAGTTTTTCGGGGTCGCTTAGCAATCAGCCCCAGCATTTT,.,.,TRBV27,TRBJ1-5
CAWSVKGPSGYTF,TGTGCCTGGAGTGTAAAGGGTCCTAGCGGCTACACCTTC,.,.,TRBV30,TRBJ1-2
CASSLNSGGNEQFF,TGTGCCAGCAGTTTAAATTCTGGCGGCAATGAGCAGTTCTTC,.,.,TRBV27,TRBJ2-1
CASKAGRNTEAFF,TGTGCCAGCAAAGCAGGGCGGAACACTGAAGCTTTCTTT,.,.,TRBV2,TRBJ1-1
CASSPQGAGANVLTF,TGCGCCAGCAGCCCACAGGGGGCAGGGGCCAACGTCCTGACTTTC,.,TRBD1,TRBV5-1,TRBJ2-6
CASSSQGTNEKLFF,TGCGCCAGCAGCTCACAGGGAACTAATGAAAAACTGTTTTTT,few,.,TRBV5-1,TRBJ1-4
CASSFYSGANVLTF,TGCGCCAGCAGCTTTTACTCTGGGGCCAACGTCCTGACTTTC,.,.,TRBV5-1,TRBJ2-6
CASRGPSPVTDTQYF,TGTGCCAGCAGGGGCCCTAGTCCCGTCACAGATACGCAGTATTTT,.,.,TRBV6-5,TRBJ2-3
CASSQGLGETQYF,TGTGCCAGCAGTCAGGGGTTGGGGGAGACCCAGTACTTC,.,.,TRBV6-5,TRBJ2-5
CASSLNGGALYNEQFF,TGCGCCAGCAGCTTAAACGGGGGGGCCTTATACAATGAGCAGTTCTTC,.,TRBD2,TRBV5-1,TRBJ2-1
CAICPGQGTGELFF,TGTGCCATCTGTCCGGGACAGGGGACCGGGGAGCTGTTTTTT,.,TRBD1,TRBV10-3,TRBJ2-2
CASSSYRTGESFKGYTF,TGTGCCAGCAGCTCCTACCGGACAGGGGAAAGTTTTAAGGGCTACACCTTC,once,TRBD1,TRBV13,TRBJ1-2
CASSVTHPDTQYF,TGTGCCAGCAGCGTAACCCACCCAGATACGCAGTATTTT,.,.,TRBV12-3/TRBV12-4,TRBJ2-3
CASSLGQLYSNQPQHF,TGTGCCAGCAGCCTCGGACAGCTTTATAGCAATCAGCCCCAGCATTTT,.,.,TRBV6-6,TRBJ1-5
CASSLDSANTGELFF,TGCGCCAGCAGCCTGGACAGCGCGAACACCGGGGAGCTGTTTTTT,.,.,TRBV5-1,TRBJ2-2
CASSPRQGNQPQHF,TGTGCCAGCTCACCACGGCAAGGCAATCAGCCCCAGCATTTT,few,.,TRBV18,TRBJ1-5
CASSPRGQEKGYTF,TGTGCCAGCAGCCCCAGGGGGCAGGAGAAAGGCTACACCTTC,.,TRBD1,TRBV5-4,TRBJ1-2
CASSPSGGVPSSYNEQFF,TGTGCCAGCAGCCCTAGCGGGGGAGTTCCTAGCTCCTACAATGAGCAGTTCTTC,.,TRBD2,TRBV3-1/TRBV3-2,TRBJ2-1
CASSPTGGELFF,TGTGCCAGCAGTCCCACAGGCGGGGAGCTGTTTTTT,once,.,TRBV7-3,TRBJ2-2
CASSLATEAFF,TGTGCCAGCAGCTTGGCCACTGAAGCTTTCTTT,.,.,TRBV11-2,TRBJ1-1
CASSSQQNQPQHF,TGTGCCAGCAGTTCTCAACAGAATCAGCCCCAGCATTTT,.,.,TRBV6-5,TRBJ1-5
CASSPRLAGRETQYF,TGTGCCAGCAGCCCCCGGCTAGCGGGGAGGGAGACCCAGTACTTC,many,TRBD2,TRBV4-2,TRBJ2-5
CASSRQGRGLGGYTF,TGTGCCAGCAGCCGACAGGGTCGGGGATTGGGCGGCTACACCTTC,.,TRBD1,TRBV14,TRBJ1-2
CASSLGDGVVRTGNTIYF,TGTGCCAGCAGCTTAGGAGATGGGGTCGTGAGGACTGGAAACACCATATATTTT,.,.,TRBV11-2,TRBJ1-3
CASSLGDSSTTGELFF,TGCGCCAGCAGCTTGGGGGACAGCTCGACCACCGGGGAGCTGTTTTTT,.,TRBD1,TRBV5-1,TRBJ2-2
CASSVGLASTDTQYF,TGTGCCAGCAGCGTAGGACTAGCGAGCACAGATACGCAGTATTTT,few,TRBD2,TRBV9,TRBJ2-3
CASSPSTGRGRETQYF,TGTGCCAGCAGCCCGTCGACCGGACGGGGGAGGGAGACCCAGTACTTC,.,.,TRBV7-3,TRBJ2-5
CASSRDRGNYGYTF,TGTGCCAGCAGTCGGGACAGGGGGAACTATGGCTACACCTTC,.,TRBD1,TRBV6-5,TRBJ1-2
CASSLPGTYEQYF,TGTGCCAGCAGCTTACCCGGGACTTACGAGCAGTACTTC,.,.,TRBV12-3/TRBV12-4,TRBJ2-7
CASTFGSEQYF,TGTGCCAGCACTTTTGGCAGCGAGCAGTACTTC,.,.,TRBV25-1,TRBJ2-7
CASSLAEVGQETQYF,TGCGCCAGCAGCTTGGCCGAGGTGGGACAAGAGACCCAGTACTTC,.,.,TRBV5-1,TRBJ2-5
CASSLVRDTEAFF,TGTGCCAGCAGCTTAGTAAGGGACACTGAAGCTTTCTTT,.,.,TRBV7-3,TRBJ1-1
CASSSTGVYGYTF,TGCGCCAGCAGCTCGACAGGGGTCTATGGCTACACCTTC,.,TRBD1,TRBV5-1,TRBJ1-2
CATSVEGGRPNEQFF,TGTGCCACCAGTGTTGAAGGGGGTAGGCCGAATGAGCAGTTCTTC,.,.,TRBV24-1,TRBJ2-1
CASSSGQGGLQPQHF,TGTGCCAGCAGTTCCGGACAGGGGGGTTTACAGCCCCAGCATTTT,.,TRBD1,TRBV27,TRBJ1-5
CASSGGRGERYRTYGYTF,TGTGCCAGCAGTGGGGGCAGGGGCGAACGCTATAGAACATACGGCTACACCTTC,.,.,TRBV6-1,TRBJ1-2
CASSSLGGAVRETQYF,TGTGCCAGCAGCTCCCTCGGGGGGGCCGTGCGTGAGACCCAGTACTTC,.,TRBD2,TRBV7-3,TRBJ2-5
CASSLLETGFLSGYTF,TGTGCCAGCAGCCTTCTAGAGACAGGGTTCTTAAGTGGCTACACCTTC,few,TRBD1,TRBV5-8,TRBJ1-2
CASSFNEGGQGYTF,TGCGCCAGCAGCTTCAACGAAGGGGGCCAGGGCTACACCTTC,.,TRBD1,TRBV5-1,TRBJ1-2
CASSLIHRVPGETQYF,TGTGCCAGCAGCCTAATCCACCGGGTGCCGGGGGAGACCCAGTACTTC,.,.,TRBV12-1,TRBJ2-5
CASSHLAGGNGEQFF,TGTGCCAGCAGCCACCTAGCGGGGGGGAATGGCGAGCAGTTCTTC,.,TRBD2,TRBV3-1/TRBV3-2,TRBJ2-1
CASSWTGGGDQPQHF,TGCGCCAGCAGCTGGACAGGGGGCGGGGATCAGCCCCAGCATTTT,.,TRBD1,TRBV5-1,TRBJ1-5
CSAGAGYGYTF,TGCAGTGCAGGGGCCGGCTATGGCTACACCTTC,.,.,TRBV20-1,TRBJ1-2
CASSFASGTDTQYF,TGTGCCAGCAGCTTCGCGTCCGGCACAGATACGCAGTATTTT,.,.,TRBV7-2,TRBJ2-3
CATGSSGANVLTF,TGTGCCACCGGTAGCTCTGGGGCCAACGTCCTGACTTTC,.,.,TRBV24-1,TRBJ2-6
CASSRRNYRNLQETQYF,TGTGCCAGCAGCCGGCGCAACTACCGGAATCTGCAAGAGACCCAGTACTTC,few,.,TRBV14,TRBJ2-5
CASSLDPSGEAEQFF,TGTGCCAGCAGCTTGGATCCTAGCGGGGAAGCTGAGCAGTTCTTC,.,TRBD2,TRBV5-6,TRBJ2-1